These 18 T cell receptor beta chains originate from one sample sequenced in a study of metastatic and nonmetastatic thyroid tumors. Patients were all untreated before their thyroid surgery. TCRdb used MiXCR to call clones anew from the PCR reads. This table holds tens of thousands of clones, 10% to 15% found once. Sequenced material: blood. These receptors all stem from a female donor with papillary thyroid cancer or a benign thyroid nodule (not recorded which). Some clones in this sample may be carry-over from other donors' samples.

For this clone: One end of the junction is discordant with germline, which a read error may explain. The rearrangement uses TRBV3-1 and TRBJ2-3; 8 positions agree with TRBD2. Germline loops: CDR1 LGHDT, CDR2 YNNKEL (reference sequence). CDR3 size: 16 residues. The CDR3 reads CVSSGRSGSATDAQYF. CDR3 sequence (DNA): TGTGTCAGCAGCGGTCGCAGCGGGAGTGCGACAGATGCGCAGTATTTT.

This clone is medium-sized (0.01 to 0.1%) by share. V is TRBV30 and J is TRBJ1-6, with 7 bases identical to TRBD1. V dropped 1 base and J dropped 10; count of bases not matched to a gene: 4. The CDR3 has 13 residues. Germline V gene sequence: CDR1 GTSNPN, CDR2 SVGIG (reference sequence). The CDR3 spells CAWSEGDSSPLHF. For the CDR3, the DNA is TGTGCCTGGAGTGAGGGGGACAGCTCACCCCTCCACTTT.

This clone was seen many times. The chain employs TRBV14 and TRBJ2-2, with a tentative D call TRBD2 (5 bases). CDR3 length equals 16 residues. V shed 0 bases and J shed 9 bases, with 17 bases lying between them. Germline V gene data show CDR1 as SGHDN and CDR2 as FVKESK. This CDR3 is CASSQDRSREPRELFF. CDR3 DNA: TGTGCCAGCAGCCAAGATCGATCGAGGGAGCCCCGGGAGCTGTTTTTT.

The sample holds many counts of this clone. The genes are TRBV12-3 or TRBV12-4 and TRBJ1-1; D might be TRBD1 (6 bases). The V end was cut by 6 bases, the J end by 4 bases, with 15 bases between. This CDR3 is 14 amino acids long. The CDR3 region is CASSRLPGVTEAFF. The CDR3 coding sequence is TGTGCCAGCAGCCGACTGCCAGGGGTCACTGAAGCTTTCTTT.

This clone was picked up many times. The chain recombines TRBV29-1 with TRBJ1-1, with D unresolved. CDR3 length: 13 residues. CDR1 is SQVTM, CDR2 ANQGSEA, per germline. Trimming pared 7 bases from V and 0 bases from J, leaving 12 bases between. The CDR3 sequence is CSGRPAMNTEAFF. The CDR3 bases are TGCAGCGGACGTCCGGCCATGAACACTGAAGCTTTCTTT.

There are many counts of this clone. The V and J genes are TRBV4-1 and TRBJ1-1, with D tentatively TRBD1 (5 bases). CDR1 MGHRA and CDR2 YSYEKL come from the germline V gene. The V end lost 4 bases, the J end lost 1 base, and 10 bases lay between the germline ends. The CDR3 length is 14 residues. Here the CDR3 reads CASSLGTQNTEAFF. The CDR3 DNA is TGCGCCAGCAGCCTCGGGACCCAGAACACTGAAGCTTTCTTT.

This clone was observed a handful of times. The chain recombines TRBV10-3 with TRBJ1-2; D unclear. CDR1 and CDR2 from the germline V gene are ENHRY and SYGVKD. CDR3 length: 10 residues. The CDR3 region is CTVGYYGYTF. In DNA, the CDR3 is TGTACCGTCGGATACTATGGCTACACCTTC.

In this sample, this clone turned up many times. This chain joins TRBV6-1 and TRBJ1-1, with 9 nucleotides matching TRBD1. CDR3 size: 14 residues. V gave up 8 bases and J gave up 3 bases; unmatched junction bases: 7. Germline lookup yields CDR1 MNHNS and CDR2 SASEGT. The CDR3 bases are TGTGCCAGCTCGGGACAGGGTGGCGACACTGAAGCTTTCTTT. It translates to CASSGQGGDTEAFF.

The chain is built from TRBV5-1 and TRBJ1-6, with no clear D. CDR3 length: 15 residues. Trimming removed 3 bases from V and 9 bases from J, with 16 bases in between. Per the germline V gene, CDR1 is SGHRS and CDR2 is YFSETQ. As DNA, the CDR3 is TGCGCCAGCAGCTCAGAACCGGGAGCAGGTTCACCCCTCCACTTT. Amino acid sequence: CASSSEPGAGSPLHF.

In this sample, this clone turned up a few times. The gene calls are TRBV4-2 and TRBJ2-5; 12 nucleotides agree with TRBD2. The CDR3 spans 19 residues. V was clipped by 2 bases and J by 4 bases; unmatched bases: 14. Germline CDR1 is LGHNA and CDR2 is YNFKEQ. The CDR3 nucleotides are TGTGCCAGCAGCCAATATCCCGAAGGGTCTAGCGGGGGGGCAGAGACCCAGTACTTC. Protein sequence: CASSQYPEGSSGGAETQYF.

This clone turned up a few times. The V and J genes are TRBV6-1 and TRBJ2-2; weak D call: TRBD1 (5 bases). V lost 10 bases, J lost 5 bases, and 8 bases lay in between. CDR3 length equals 11 residues. The germline gives CDR1 MNHNS, CDR2 SASEGT. CDR3 sequence (DNA): TGTGCCAACAAGGGGACCGGGGAGCTGTTTTTT. Amino acid sequence: CANKGTGELFF.

In this sample, this clone turned up many times. V usage is TRBV5-5 and J usage is TRBJ1-1; 9 bases align to TRBD1. The CDR3 consists of 14 residues. Germline CDR1 is SGHKS and CDR2 is YYEKEE (reference sequence). With V trimmed by 3 bases and J by 1 base, 1 base remained unmatched. The CDR3 region has the DNA TGTGCCAGCAGCTGGACAGGGGAGAACACTGAAGCTTTCTTT. It yields the protein CASSWTGENTEAFF. The whole variable domain, filled in from reference TRBV5-5 and TRBJ1-1, reads DAGVTQSPTHLIKTRGQQVTLRCSPISGHKSVSWYQQVLGQGPQFIFQYYEKEERGRGNFPDRFSARQFPNYSSELNVNALLLGDSALYLCASSWTGENTEAFFGQGTRLTVV.

Note on this clone: A read error may be the cause here, since a much bigger clone is one base away. Other DNA sequences in the sample encode the same CDR3. This rearrangement joins TRBV7-3 to TRBJ1-3, with D perhaps TRBD1 (6 bases). From germline, CDR1 is SGHTA and CDR2 FQGTGA. Trimming pared 5 bases from V and 0 bases from J, leaving 11 bases between. This CDR3 has 15 residues. The CDR3 DNA reads TGTGCCAGCAGCCCACAGGGTGGCTCTGGAAACACCATATATTTT. Amino acid sequence: CASSPQGGSGNTIYF.

This clone was counted ten times or more. The chain recombines TRBV5-5 with TRBJ1-5; 10 positions agree with TRBD1. The CDR3 covers 14 residues. After removal of 2 bases from V and 6 bases from J, the junction contained 2 bases not matched to a gene. Germline CDR1 reads SGHKS; CDR2 reads YYEKEE (reference sequence). The CDR3 bases are TGTGCCAGCAGCTTTCGGGACAGGGGTCAGCCCCAGCATTTT. It translates to CASSFRDRGQPQHF.

A word on this clone: Compared with germline, one end of the junction differs, possibly owing to a read error. The rearrangement joins TRBV4-1 to TRBJ2-3; TRBD1 is a possible D gene (5 bases). The length of the CDR3 is 17 residues. In germline, CDR1 is MGHRA, CDR2 YSYEKL. As DNA, the CDR3 is TGCGCCAGGAGCCAAGAAGGGGCACTTTCTAGCACAGATACGCAGTATTTT. It is translated as CARSQEGALSSTDTQYF.

This clone showed up just a few times. The junction departs from the called germline gene at one end, perhaps through a read error. The rearrangement uses TRBV19 and TRBJ1-2; no clear D gene. Germline V gives CDR1 LNHDA, CDR2 SQIVND (reference sequence). The CDR3 contains 12 residues. CDR3 nucleotides: TGTGACAGTAGCCCGGACGGATATGGCTACACCTTC. Its protein is CDSSPDGYGYTF.

The J gene is TRBJ1-4, the V gene TRBV5-4, with 7 bases that match TRBD1. Germline V lookup: CDR1 SGHNT, CDR2 YYREEE (reference sequence). CDR3 size: 16 residues. V shed 3 bases, J shed 7 bases, and the junction held 12 bases outside the gene matches. The DNA of the CDR3 is TGTGCCAGCAGCTCGGAAGCCGGGACAGAGTCTGAAAAACTGTTTTTT. Encoded protein: CASSSEAGTESEKLFF. Combining the CDR3 with reference TRBV5-4 and TRBJ1-4 gives the whole variable domain ETGVTQSPTHLIKTRGQQVTLRCSSQSGHNTVSWYQQALGQGPQFIFQYYREEENGRGNFPPRFSGLQFPNYSSELNVNALELDDSALYLCASSSEAGTESEKLFFGSGTQLSVL.

This clone was recorded many times. The chain links TRBV19 to TRBJ1-1; 8 nucleotides line up with TRBD1. The ends lost 8 bases at V and 1 base at J; junction bases unmatched: 12. The CDR3 has 16 residues. CDR1 LNHDA and CDR2 SQIVND come from the germline V gene (reference sequence). CDR3 loop: CASRSGRGHRNTEAFF. CDR3 DNA: TGTGCCAGTCGATCGGGCAGGGGGCACCGGAACACTGAAGCTTTCTTT.